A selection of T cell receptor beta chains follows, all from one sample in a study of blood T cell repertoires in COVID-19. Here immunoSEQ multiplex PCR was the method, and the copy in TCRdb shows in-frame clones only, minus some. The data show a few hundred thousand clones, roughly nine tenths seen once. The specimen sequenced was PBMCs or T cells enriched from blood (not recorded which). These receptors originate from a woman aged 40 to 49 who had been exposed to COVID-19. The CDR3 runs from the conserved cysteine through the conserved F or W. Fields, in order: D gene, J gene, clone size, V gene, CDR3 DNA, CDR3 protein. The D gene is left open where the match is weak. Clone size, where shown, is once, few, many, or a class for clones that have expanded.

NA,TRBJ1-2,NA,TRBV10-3,TGTGCCATCAGTGACCAGTCTAACTATGGCTACACCTTC,CAISDQSNYGYTF
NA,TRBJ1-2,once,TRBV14,TGTGCCAGCAGCCTACACCAGGATTATGGCTACACCTTC,CASSLHQDYGYTF
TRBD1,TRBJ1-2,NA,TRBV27,TGTGCCAGCAGCCTGGGACAGGGTGTCTATGGCTACACCTTC,CASSLGQGVYGYTF
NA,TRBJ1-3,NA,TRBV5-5,TGTGCCAGCAGGGGGACTCGCTCTGGAAACACCATATATTTT,CASRGTRSGNTIYF
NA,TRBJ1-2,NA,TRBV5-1,TGCGCCAGCAGCCCCGGCGGACTCCGGGATGGCTACACCTTC,CASSPGGLRDGYTF
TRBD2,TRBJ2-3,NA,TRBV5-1,TGCGCCAGCACCCCCGGGCTAGCGGTAAACACAGATACGCAGTATTTT,CASTPGLAVNTDTQYF
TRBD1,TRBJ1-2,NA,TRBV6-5,TGTGCCAGCAGTTCGACAGGGGAGGGCTATGGCTACACCTTC,CASSSTGEGYGYTF
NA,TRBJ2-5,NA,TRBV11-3,TGTGCCAGCAGCCGGAGCTTCGAAGAGACCCAGTACTTC,CASSRSFEETQYF
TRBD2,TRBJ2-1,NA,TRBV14,TGTGCCAGCAGCCCTCCTGGCGGGAGAGCCTTGGGTGAGCAGTTCTTC,CASSPPGGRALGEQFF
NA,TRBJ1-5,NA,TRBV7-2,TGTGCCAGCAGCGTTTACTATAGCAATCAGCCCCAGCATTTT,CASSVYYSNQPQHF
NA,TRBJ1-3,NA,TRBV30,TGTGCCTGGAGCACGTCAGGCCTCTCTGGAAACACCATATATTTT,CAWSTSGLSGNTIYF